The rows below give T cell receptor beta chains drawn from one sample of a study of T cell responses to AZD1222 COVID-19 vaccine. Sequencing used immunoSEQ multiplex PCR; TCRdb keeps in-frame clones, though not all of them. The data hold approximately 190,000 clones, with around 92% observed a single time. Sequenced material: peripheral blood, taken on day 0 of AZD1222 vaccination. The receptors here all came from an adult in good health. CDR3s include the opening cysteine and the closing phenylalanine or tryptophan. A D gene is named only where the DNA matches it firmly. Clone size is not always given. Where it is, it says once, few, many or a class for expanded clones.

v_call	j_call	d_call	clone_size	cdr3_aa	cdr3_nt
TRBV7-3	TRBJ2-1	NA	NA	CASSLKGNNEQFF	TGTGCCAGCAGCCTCAAGGGGAATAATGAGCAGTTCTTC
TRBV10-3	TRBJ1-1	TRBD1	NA	CAISEDRGSKRWNTEAFF	TGTGCCATCAGTGAGGACAGGGGCAGTAAAAGATGGAACACTGAAGCTTTCTTT
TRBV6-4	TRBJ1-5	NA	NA	CASPSDHAAIYQPQHF	TGTGCCAGCCCAAGTGACCACGCGGCAATTTATCAGCCCCAGCATTTT
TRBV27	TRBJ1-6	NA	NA	CASSLFPDPGDSPLHF	TGTGCCAGCAGTTTATTCCCAGACCCTGGAGATTCACCCCTCCACTTT
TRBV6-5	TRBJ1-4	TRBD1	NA	CASSYNRDRLFF	TGTGCCAGCAGTTACAACCGGGACAGGCTGTTTTTT
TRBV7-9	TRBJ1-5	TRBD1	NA	CASSLTGQNQPQHF	TGTGCCAGCAGTTTGACAGGGCAGAATCAGCCCCAGCATTTT
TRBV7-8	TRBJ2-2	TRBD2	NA	CASSQWTSGTFTGELFF	TGTGCCAGCAGCCAATGGACTAGCGGGACATTCACCGGGGAGCTGTTTTTT
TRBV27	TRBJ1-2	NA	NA	CASGPASGYTF	TGTGCCAGCGGCCCAGCCAGTGGCTACACCTTC
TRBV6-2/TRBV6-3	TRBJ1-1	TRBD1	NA	CASSSPRDRSLGTEAFF	TGTGCCAGCAGTTCCCCCCGGGACAGATCTCTCGGAACTGAAGCTTTCTTT
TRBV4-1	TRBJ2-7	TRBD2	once	CASSQVWSSGSYEQYF	TGCGCCAGCAGCCAAGTATGGTCTAGCGGGAGTTACGAGCAGTACTTC
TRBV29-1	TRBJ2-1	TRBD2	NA	CSVALLLAGEQFF	TGCAGCGTTGCCCTCCTACTAGCGGGAGAGCAGTTCTTC
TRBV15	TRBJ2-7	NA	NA	CATSSPDDQGAYEQYF	TGTGCCACCAGCAGTCCCGACGACCAGGGAGCCTACGAGCAGTACTTC
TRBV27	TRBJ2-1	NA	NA	CASSLRFSYNEQFF	TGTGCCAGCAGTTTGCGGTTCTCCTACAATGAGCAGTTCTTC
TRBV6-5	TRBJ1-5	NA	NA	CASNQGQPQHF	TGTGCCAGCAACCAAGGCCAGCCCCAGCATTTT
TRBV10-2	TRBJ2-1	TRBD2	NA	CASPRTSGRAGYNEQFF	TGCGCCAGCCCACGGACTAGCGGGAGGGCCGGGTACAATGAGCAGTTCTTC
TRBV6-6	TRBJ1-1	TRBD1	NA	CASSLRSRGAEAFF	TGTGCCAGCAGCCTACGAAGCAGGGGGGCTGAAGCTTTCTTT
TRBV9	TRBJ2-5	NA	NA	CASSVELVAETQYF	TGTGCCAGCAGCGTAGAATTAGTCGCGGAGACCCAGTACTTC
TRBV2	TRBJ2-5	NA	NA	CASRNIRRETQYF	TGTGCCAGCAGAAACATCCGAAGGGAGACCCAGTACTTC
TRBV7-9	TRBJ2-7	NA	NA	CASSLSGRPYEQYF	TGTGCCAGCAGCTTATCAGGCAGGCCCTACGAGCAGTACTTC
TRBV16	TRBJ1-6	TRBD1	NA	CASSQIRDRNSPLHF	TGTGCCAGCAGCCAAATCAGGGACAGAAATTCACCCCTCCACTTT
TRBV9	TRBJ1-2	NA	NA	CASSVAVTAYGYTF	TGTGCCAGCAGCGTAGCCGTTACGGCCTATGGCTACACCTTC
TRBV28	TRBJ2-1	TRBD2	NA	CASSLMRELGEQFF	TGTGCCAGCAGTTTGATGCGGGAGTTGGGTGAGCAGTTCTTC
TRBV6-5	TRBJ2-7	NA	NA	CASSLYYKAYEQYF	TGTGCCAGCAGTCTATATTACAAGGCATACGAGCAGTACTTC
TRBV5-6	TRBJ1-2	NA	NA	CASSLGEYYGYTF	TGTGCCAGCAGCTTGGGGGAATACTATGGCTACACCTTC
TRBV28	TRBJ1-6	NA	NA	CASSYTSGGNSPLHF	TGTGCCAGCAGTTATACGTCTGGGGGTAATTCACCCCTCCACTTT
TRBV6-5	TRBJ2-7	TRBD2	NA	CASSQTSGSSYEQYF	TGTGCCAGCAGTCAGACTAGCGGTAGCTCCTACGAGCAGTACTTC
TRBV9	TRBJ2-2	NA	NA	CASSVIQGTGELFF	TGTGCCAGCAGCGTGATACAGGGAACCGGGGAGCTGTTTTTT
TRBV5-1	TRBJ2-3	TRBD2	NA	CASSLELALAGAPEGTDTQYF	TGCGCCAGCAGCTTGGAACTCGCACTAGCGGGAGCCCCGGAGGGCACAGATACGCAGTATTTT
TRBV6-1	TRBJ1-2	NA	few	CASSEASLYGYTF	TGTGCCAGCAGTGAAGCGAGTTTGTATGGCTACACCTTC
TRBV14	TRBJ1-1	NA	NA	CASSQQAWGSTEAFF	TGTGCCAGCAGCCAACAGGCCTGGGGTTCCACTGAAGCTTTCTTT
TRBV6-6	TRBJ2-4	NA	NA	CASRHSPEAKNIQYF	TGTGCCAGCAGACATTCTCCCGAAGCCAAAAACATTCAGTACTTC
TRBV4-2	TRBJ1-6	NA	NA	CASSQLKTTGIKDSPLHF	TGTGCCAGCAGCCAACTAAAAACTACCGGGATTAAAGATTCACCCCTCCACTTT
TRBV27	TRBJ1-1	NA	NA	CASSSLISGVPHGTEAFF	TGTGCCAGCAGCTCCCTCATCTCAGGGGTTCCCCATGGCACTGAAGCTTTCTTT
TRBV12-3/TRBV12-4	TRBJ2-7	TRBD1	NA	CASSTDRDYEQYF	TGTGCCAGCTCCACGGACAGGGACTACGAGCAGTACTTC
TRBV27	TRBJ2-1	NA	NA	CASSLPGGEQFF	TGTGCCAGCAGCCTACCCGGGGGTGAGCAGTTCTTC
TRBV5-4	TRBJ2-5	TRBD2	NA	CASSTTSGPQETQYF	TGTGCCAGCAGCACTACTAGCGGCCCCCAAGAGACCCAGTACTTC
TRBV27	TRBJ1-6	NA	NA	CASSLPRVLPGDNSPLHF	TGTGCCAGCAGTTTACCCCGGGTCCTACCTGGGGACAATTCACCCCTCCACTTT
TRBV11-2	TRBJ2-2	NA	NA	CASSPSAGTGELFF	TGTGCCAGCAGCCCCTCCGCGGGCACCGGGGAGCTGTTTTTT